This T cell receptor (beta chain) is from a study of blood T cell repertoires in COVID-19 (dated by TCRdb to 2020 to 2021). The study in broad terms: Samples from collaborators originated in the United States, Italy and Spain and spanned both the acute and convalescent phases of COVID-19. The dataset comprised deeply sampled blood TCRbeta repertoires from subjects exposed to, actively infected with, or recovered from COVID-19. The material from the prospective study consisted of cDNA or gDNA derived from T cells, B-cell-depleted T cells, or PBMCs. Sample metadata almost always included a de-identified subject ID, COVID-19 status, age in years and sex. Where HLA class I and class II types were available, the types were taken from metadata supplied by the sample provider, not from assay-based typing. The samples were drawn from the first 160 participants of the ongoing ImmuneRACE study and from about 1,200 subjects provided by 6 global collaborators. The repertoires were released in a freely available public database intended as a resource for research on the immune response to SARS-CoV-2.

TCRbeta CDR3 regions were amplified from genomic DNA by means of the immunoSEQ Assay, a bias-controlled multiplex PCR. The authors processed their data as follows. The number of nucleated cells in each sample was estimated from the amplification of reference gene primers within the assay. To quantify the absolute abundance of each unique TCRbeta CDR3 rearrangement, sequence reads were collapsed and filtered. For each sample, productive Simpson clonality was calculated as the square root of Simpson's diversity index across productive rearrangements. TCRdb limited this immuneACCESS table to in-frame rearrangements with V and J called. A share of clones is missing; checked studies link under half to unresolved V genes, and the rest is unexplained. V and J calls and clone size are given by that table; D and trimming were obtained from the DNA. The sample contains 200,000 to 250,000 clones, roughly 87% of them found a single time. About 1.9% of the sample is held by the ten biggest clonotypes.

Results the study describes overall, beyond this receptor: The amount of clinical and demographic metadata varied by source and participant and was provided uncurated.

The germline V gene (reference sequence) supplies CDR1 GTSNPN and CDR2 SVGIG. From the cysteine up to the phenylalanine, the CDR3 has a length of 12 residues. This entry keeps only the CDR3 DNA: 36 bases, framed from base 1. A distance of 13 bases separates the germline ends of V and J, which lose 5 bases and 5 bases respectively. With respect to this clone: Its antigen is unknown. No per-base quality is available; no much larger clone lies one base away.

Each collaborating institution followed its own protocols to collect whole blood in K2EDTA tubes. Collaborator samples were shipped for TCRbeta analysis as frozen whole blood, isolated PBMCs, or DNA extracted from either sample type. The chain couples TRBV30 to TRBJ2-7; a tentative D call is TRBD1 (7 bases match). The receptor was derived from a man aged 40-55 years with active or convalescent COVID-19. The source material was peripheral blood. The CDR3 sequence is CAWADREDEQYF. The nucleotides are TGTGCCTGGGCAGACAGGGAGGACGAGCAGTACTTC.